This entry lists 29 T cell receptor beta chains sequenced from one sample in a study of T cells in Graves' hyperthyroidism and ophthalmopathy. RNA transcripts served as the template for amplifying TCR beta CDR3 regions. During a first-round RT-PCR of the TCR CDR3, the HTBI primer set was used. TCRdb reprocessed the multiplex PCR reads with MiXCR, giving one entry per CDR3 protein. The table includes approximately 510,000 distinct CDR3 sequences, under 25% detected once. Input material: blood. These receptors originate from a man between 18 and 29 years old with Graves' hyperthyroidism.

This chain connects TRBV10-3 to TRBJ2-3; 8 bases agree with TRBD2. The germline V gene has CDR1 ENHRY and CDR2 SYGVKD. V lost 10 bases, J lost 2 bases, and 14 bases stayed unmatched. The CDR3 covers 16 residues. For the CDR3, the DNA is TGTGCCACCTCCCGCCCGACTAGCGAACTCACAGATACGCAGTATTTT. Its translation is CATSRPTSELTDTQYF.

CDR3 nucleotide sequence: TGTGCCAGCAGTCCAGAACGGGCCCGGACCTACGAGCAGTACTTC. Its translation: CASSPERARTYEQYF. This sequence joins TRBV28 and TRBJ2-7, with D unclear. Trimming removed 5 bases at V and 2 bases at J, with 16 bases between. Germline CDR1 MDHEN, CDR2 SYDVKM. This CDR3 has 15 residues.

This clonotype was observed at least ten times. The V and J genes are TRBV28 and TRBJ1-2, with 7 bases that match TRBD1. The germline gives CDR1 MDHEN, CDR2 SYDVKM. The V and J ends lost 8 bases and 7 bases, in that order; junction bases with no gene match: 13. The CDR3 covers 14 residues. CDR3 loop: CASVPDRVLSGYTF. The CDR3 bases are TGTGCCAGCGTCCCCGACAGGGTCCTGAGTGGCTACACCTTC.

This clonotype was observed many times. The rearrangement links TRBV13 to TRBJ2-7; D perhaps matches TRBD1 (6 bases). This CDR3 is 15 amino acids long. The germline V gene encodes CDR1 PRHDT and CDR2 FYEKMQ (reference sequence). V gave up 4 bases and J gave up 1 base, with 14 bases separating them. The CDR3 sequence: CASSWKGDVSYEQYF. Written as DNA, the CDR3 is TGTGCCAGCAGCTGGAAGGGGGATGTTTCCTACGAGCAGTACTTC.

Ten or more counts support this clonotype. V is TRBV19 and J is TRBJ2-7; TRBD1 matches at 8 bases. V shed 5 bases and J 1 base; nucleotides not matched to a gene: 7. From germline, CDR1 is LNHDA and CDR2 SQIVND (reference sequence). CDR3 length equals 15 residues. This chain's CDR3 is CASSLGTGFSYEQYF. In nucleotides, the CDR3 is TGTGCCAGTAGTCTCGGGACAGGATTTTCCTACGAGCAGTACTTC. The complete variable domain, with remaining parts taken from reference TRBV19 and TRBJ2-7, reads DGGITQSPKYLFRKEGQNVTLSCEQNLNHDAMYWYRQDPGQGLRLIYYSQIVNDFQKGDIAEGYSVSREKKESFPLTVTSAQKNPTAFYLCASSLGTGFSYEQYFGPGTRLTVT.

This clonotype has just a few counts. Since a much larger clone is just one base distant, this may be a read error. The conserved final phenylalanine or tryptophan is absent from the CDR3, which likely points to a read error. The rearrangement links TRBV9 to TRBJ2-2; TRBD1 matches at 7 bases. The CDR3 has 15 residues. The V segment lost 0 bases and the J segment 1 base; nucleotides outside the gene matches: 0. Germline V gives CDR1 SGDLS, CDR2 YYNGEE. The CDR3 bases are TGTGCCAGCAGCGTAGGACAGGGGAACACCGGGGAGCTGTTTCTT. The encoded protein is CASSVGQGNTGELFL.

The rearrangement uses TRBV9 and TRBJ2-4; D is perhaps TRBD1 (6 bases). Germline lookup yields CDR1 SGDLS and CDR2 YYNGEE. CDR3 length: 15 residues. With 2 bases removed from V and 5 bases from J, the gap between germline ends came to 14 bases. CDR3 coding DNA: TGTGCCAGCAGCGTGAGGGGGTTGGTGGAAAACATTCAGTACTTC. Encoded protein: CASSVRGLVENIQYF.

With regard to this clonotype: The conserved phenylalanine or tryptophan is not found at the CDR3 terminus, so this likely reflects a read error. The chain recombines TRBV30 with TRBJ2-7; no reliable D call. Germline CDR1 is GTSNPN and CDR2 is SVGIG (reference sequence). This CDR3 comprises 12 residues. The CDR3 DNA is TGCGCCTCCTCGGAGCTCTCCTACGAGCAGTACTCC. This translates into CASSELSYEQYS.

Ten or more counts support this clonotype. The chain combines TRBV7-2 with TRBJ2-7; 9 positions match TRBD1. CDR1 SGHTA and CDR2 FQGNSA come from the germline V gene. V gave up 2 bases and J gave up 5 bases; unmatched junction bases: 7. The CDR3 is 15 amino acids. CDR3 protein: CASSLSSGQGHEQYF. The CDR3 DNA reads as TGTGCCAGCAGCTTATCGTCGGGACAGGGCCACGAGCAGTACTTC.

The chain combines TRBV20-1 with TRBJ2-3, with TRBD1 identical over 7 bases. Germline CDR1 DFQATT, CDR2 SNEGSKA (reference sequence). The CDR3 covers 12 residues. The CDR3 loop is CRPTGPTDTQYF. CDR3 DNA: TGCAGGCCGACAGGGCCCACAGATACGCAGTATTTT.

The sample holds many counts of this clonotype. The CDR3 loop reads CASSRGQVDGYTF. CDR3 bases: TGTGCCAGCAGCAGGGGGCAAGTGGATGGCTACACCTTC. The chain has TRBV2 and TRBJ1-2; 8 bases are shared with TRBD1. The CDR3 extends over 13 amino acids. Losses at the gene ends were 6 bases for V and 6 bases for J; bases not matched to a gene: 6. Germline V gives CDR1 SNHLY, CDR2 FYNNEI.

This clonotype was found a few times. The chain has TRBV11-1 and TRBJ1-1, with TRBD1 matching 10 bases. This CDR3 contains 16 residues. Losses at the gene ends were 2 bases for V and 2 bases for J; bases not matched to a gene: 5. Germline lookup yields CDR1 SGHAT and CDR2 FQDESV (reference sequence). CDR3 DNA sequence: TGTGCCAGCAGCTTACCGGGACAGGGGATCAACACTGAAGCTTTCTTT. Protein: CASSLPGQGINTEAFF. The variable domain in full, completed from reference TRBV11-1 and TRBJ1-1, reads EAEVAQSPRYKITEKSQAVAFWCDPISGHATLYWYRQILGQGPELLVQFQDESVVDDSQLPKDRFSAERLKGVDSTLKIQPAELGDSAMYLCASSLPGQGINTEAFFGQGTRLTVV.

The chain uses TRBV18 and TRBJ2-7, with D tentatively TRBD2 (5 bases). The CDR3 contains 14 residues. The V and J ends lost 1 base and 3 bases respectively, with 10 bases between them. Germline V lookup: CDR1 KGHSH, CDR2 LQKENI. The CDR3 coding sequence is TGTGCCAGCTCACCACAAAGGAGGAACTACGAGCAGTACTTC. Translation: CASSPQRRNYEQYF.

This clonotype was found many times. The chain joins TRBV28 to TRBJ2-5, with a tentative D call TRBD1 (6 bases). CDR1 is MDHEN and CDR2 is SYDVKM in the germline V gene. The length of the CDR3 is 14 residues. V lost 4 bases and J 4 bases, leaving 13 bases between the germline ends. The CDR3 DNA sequence: TGTGCCAGCAGTTCCCCAGGGGCAAGAGAGACCCAGTACTTC. Translation gives CASSSPGARETQYF.

The chain's CDR3 is CASSKLAGDYEQYF. The CDR3 bases are TGTGCCAGCAGTAAACTAGCGGGAGACTACGAGCAGTACTTC. The rearrangement uses TRBV28 and TRBJ2-7; TRBD2 matches 11 bases. This CDR3 is 14 amino acids long. V lost 5 bases to trimming and J lost 3 bases; unmatched junction nucleotides: 3. Per germline, CDR1 MDHEN and CDR2 SYDVKM.

This clonotype was seen many times. The chain couples TRBV10-3 to TRBJ2-7; 7 positions match TRBD1. Germline CDR1 and CDR2: ENHRY and SYGVKD. The junction had 7 bases not matched to a gene; V was cut back by 5 bases and J by 3 bases. The CDR3 covers 14 residues. The CDR3 DNA sequence: TGTGCCATCAGTTTAGCAGACAGGGACTACGAGCAGTACTTC. It translates to CAISLADRDYEQYF.

This clonotype has at least ten counts. This chain links TRBV15 with TRBJ2-5; D unresolved. Germline V gene lookup returns CDR1 LNHNV and CDR2 YYDKDF (reference sequence). The CDR3 contains 14 residues. V gave up 1 base and J gave up 1 base, with 7 bases separating them. The CDR3 nucleotides are TGTGCCACCAGCAGAGCTACAACCCAAGAGACCCAGTACTTC. It is translated as CATSRATTQETQYF.

V gene TRBV5-1 combines with J gene TRBJ2-7; 7 positions match TRBD1. V was clipped by 4 bases and J by 4 bases; unmatched bases: 11. This CDR3 has 15 amino acids. Germline CDR1 is SGHRS and CDR2 is YFSETQ. The CDR3 nucleotides read TGCGCCAGCAGCGATAGGACAGGTGGGATTTACGAGCAGTACTTC. It codes for CASSDRTGGIYEQYF.

The chain links TRBV20-1 to TRBJ2-7; D remains ambiguous. Germline CDR1 is DFQATT and CDR2 is SNEGSKA (reference sequence). V lost 3 bases and J lost 0, with 6 bases in between. This CDR3 spans 12 amino acids. The CDR3 DNA follows: TGCAGTGCTAGCTACAACTCCTACGAGCAGTACTTC. As protein: CSASYNSYEQYF.

Ten or more counts support this clonotype. The rearrangement uses TRBV2 and TRBJ2-5; D not resolved. V lost 7 bases, J lost 2 bases, and 11 bases lay in between. The CDR3 totals 13 residues. CDR1 SNHLY and CDR2 FYNNEI come from the germline V gene. This CDR3 reads CASNRIFQETQYF. The CDR3 DNA follows: TGTGCCAGCAACCGGATTTTTCAAGAGACCCAGTACTTC.

This clonotype was counted many times. J is TRBJ1-1 and V is TRBV2; D is unresolved. From germline, CDR1 is SNHLY and CDR2 FYNNEI. This CDR3 region has 13 residues. Trimming removed 4 bases from V and 4 bases from J, with 10 bases in between. CDR3 in DNA: TGTGCCAGCAGTGTACACCTGAGCACTGAAGCTTTCTTT. Encoded protein: CASSVHLSTEAFF.

This clonotype showed up many times. The chain links TRBV10-2 to TRBJ1-1, with D possibly TRBD1 on 6 matching bases. Deletions cut 0 bases from V and 10 bases from J, with 18 bases between. Germline CDR1 reads WSHSY; CDR2 reads SAAADI. This CDR3 spans 15 amino acids. CDR3 amino acids: CASSESGTGLKVAFF. In nucleotides, the CDR3 is TGCGCCAGCAGTGAGTCGGGAACAGGGCTGAAAGTAGCTTTCTTT.

V gene TRBV24-1 combines with J gene TRBJ1-5; no reliable D call. The CDR3 is made up of 15 amino acids. Germline CDR1 and CDR2: KGHDR and SFDVKD. Deletions cut 2 bases from V and 1 base from J, with 8 bases between. The CDR3 DNA is TGTGCCACCAGTGATTCAAAGGGAAGCAATCAGCCCCAGCATTTT. It translates to CATSDSKGSNQPQHF.

This clonotype was counted between two and nine times. This chain joins TRBV10-3 and TRBJ1-3, with 9 bases matching TRBD1. CDR1 is ENHRY, CDR2 SYGVKD, per germline. CDR3 size: 14 residues. Losses at the gene ends were 5 bases for V and 4 bases for J; bases not matched to a gene: 3. The chain's CDR3 is CAISRTGDGNTIYF. In DNA form, the CDR3 reads TGTGCCATCAGTCGGACAGGGGACGGAAACACCATATATTTT.

J is TRBJ2-7 and V is TRBV28; D is uncertain. CDR3 size: 19 residues. The germline V and J ends were trimmed by 6 bases and 2 bases, with 29 bases remaining between them. Looked up from germline, CDR1 is MDHEN and CDR2 is SYDVKM. In DNA form, the CDR3 reads TGTGCCAGCAGCCCCCATCCCCTGGCAGCTCAAGCACCAGCCTACGAGCAGTACTTC. This encodes CASSPHPLAAQAPAYEQYF.

This clonotype has at least ten counts. This chain joins TRBV12-3 or TRBV12-4 and TRBJ1-1; 7 positions match TRBD1. CDR3 size: 13 residues. V dropped 2 bases and J dropped 13; count of bases not matched to a gene: 10. The CDR3 spells CASSLRQGEKGFF. The CDR3 DNA sequence: TGTGCCAGCAGTTTACGGCAGGGGGAGAAGGGTTTCTTT.

The gene calls are TRBV7-2 and TRBJ2-5; 8 bases align to TRBD2. Germline V gives CDR1 SGHTA, CDR2 FQGNSA. J gave up 4 bases and V 2 bases, and 9 bases lay outside the gene matches. The CDR3 is 16 residues long. The CDR3 coding sequence is TGTGCCAGCAGCTTATCCGCGTTTCGGGGGGGAGAGACCCAGTACTTC. This encodes CASSLSAFRGGETQYF.

This clonotype has at least ten counts. The chain uses TRBV13 and TRBJ1-2; no reliable D call. CDR1 and CDR2 (germline): PRHDT, FYEKMQ (reference sequence). The CDR3 totals 14 residues. Trimming stripped 6 bases from V and 2 bases from J, with 13 bases between. The CDR3 region is CASRGAGSNYGYTF. CDR3 DNA sequence: TGTGCCAGCAGAGGAGCTGGCTCCAACTATGGCTACACCTTC.

This clonotype was counted ten times or more. The chain couples TRBV2 to TRBJ2-2; D unresolved. Germline V CDR1 and CDR2: SNHLY, FYNNEI. V lost 2 bases to trimming and J lost 3 bases, with 10 bases between them. The CDR3 sequence is 15 residues long. The CDR3 nucleotides read TGTGCCAGCAGTGAATCCAGGTTGGACACCGGGGAGCTGTTTTTT. It encodes CASSESRLDTGELFF.